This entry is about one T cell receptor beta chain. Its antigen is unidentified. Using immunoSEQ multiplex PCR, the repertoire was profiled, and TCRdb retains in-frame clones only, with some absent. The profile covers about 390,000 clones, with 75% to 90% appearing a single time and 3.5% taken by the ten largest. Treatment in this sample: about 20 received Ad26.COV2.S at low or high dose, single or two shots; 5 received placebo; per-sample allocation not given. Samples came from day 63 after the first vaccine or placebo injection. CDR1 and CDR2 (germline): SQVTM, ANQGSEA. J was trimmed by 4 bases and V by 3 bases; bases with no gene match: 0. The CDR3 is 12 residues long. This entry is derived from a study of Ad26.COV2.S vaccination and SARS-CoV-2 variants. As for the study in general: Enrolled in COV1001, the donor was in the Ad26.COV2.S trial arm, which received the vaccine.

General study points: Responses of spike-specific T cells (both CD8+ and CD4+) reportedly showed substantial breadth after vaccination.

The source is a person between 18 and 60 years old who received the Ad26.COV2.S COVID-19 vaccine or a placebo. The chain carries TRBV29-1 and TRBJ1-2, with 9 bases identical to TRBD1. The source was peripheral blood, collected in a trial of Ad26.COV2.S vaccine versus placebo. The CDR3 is CSVETGGYGYTF. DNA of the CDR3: TGCAGCGTTGAGACAGGGGGCTATGGCTACACCTTC.